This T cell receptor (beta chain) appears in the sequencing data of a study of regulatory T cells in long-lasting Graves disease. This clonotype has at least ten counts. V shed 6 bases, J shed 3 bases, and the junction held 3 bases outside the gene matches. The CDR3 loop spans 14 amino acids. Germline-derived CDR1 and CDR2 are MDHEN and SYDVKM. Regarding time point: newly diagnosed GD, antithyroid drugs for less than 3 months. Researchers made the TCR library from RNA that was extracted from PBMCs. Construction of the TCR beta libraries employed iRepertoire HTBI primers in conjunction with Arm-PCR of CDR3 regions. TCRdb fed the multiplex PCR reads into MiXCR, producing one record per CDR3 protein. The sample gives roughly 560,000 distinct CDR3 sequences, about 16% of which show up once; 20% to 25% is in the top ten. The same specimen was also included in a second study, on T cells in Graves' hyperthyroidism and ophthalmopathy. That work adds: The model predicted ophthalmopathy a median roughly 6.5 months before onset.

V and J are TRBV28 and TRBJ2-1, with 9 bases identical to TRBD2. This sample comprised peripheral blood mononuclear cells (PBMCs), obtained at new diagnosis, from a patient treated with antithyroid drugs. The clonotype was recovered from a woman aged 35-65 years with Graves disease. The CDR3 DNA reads TGTGCCAGCAGCAGACTAGCGGACTACAATGAGCAGTTCTTC. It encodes CASSRLADYNEQFF. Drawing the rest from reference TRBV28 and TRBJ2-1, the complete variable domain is DVKVTQSSRYLVKRTGEKVFLECVQDMDHENMFWYRQDPGLGLRLIYFSYDVKMKEKGDIPEGYSVSREKKERFSLILESASTNQTSMYLCASSRLADYNEQFFGPGTRLTVL.